This TCR beta chain was documented in a study of blood T cell repertoires in COVID-19. The V end was cut by 0 bases, the J end by 7 bases, with 7 bases between. CDR1 is LNHNV, CDR2 YYDKDF, per germline (reference sequence). This CDR3 spans 13 amino acids. Some clones are missing from TCRdb's copy, which holds only in-frame ones; the method was immunoSEQ multiplex PCR. The table has roughly 250,000 clones, approximately 89% seen once. This clone is labeled medium-sized. Participant reports of clinical history set cohort assignment. The chain links TRBV15 to TRBJ1-5; D ambiguous. The sample consisted of PBMCs or T cells enriched from blood (not recorded which). The clonotype comes from a woman aged 40 to 50 who had been exposed to COVID-19. DNA of the CDR3: TGTGCCACCAGCAGAGATGAGGTGCAGCCCCAGCATTTT. Its translation: CATSRDEVQPQHF.